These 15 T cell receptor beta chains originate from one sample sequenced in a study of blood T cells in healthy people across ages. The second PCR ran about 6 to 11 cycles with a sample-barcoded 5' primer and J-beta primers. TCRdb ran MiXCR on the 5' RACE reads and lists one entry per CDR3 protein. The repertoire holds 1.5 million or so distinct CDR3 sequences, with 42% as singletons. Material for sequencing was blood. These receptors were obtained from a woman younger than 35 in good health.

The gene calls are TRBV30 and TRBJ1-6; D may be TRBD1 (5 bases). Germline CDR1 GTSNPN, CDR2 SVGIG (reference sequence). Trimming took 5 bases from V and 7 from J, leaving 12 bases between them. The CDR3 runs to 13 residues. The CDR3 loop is CAWGLGVNSPLHF. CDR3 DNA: TGTGCCTGGGGACTAGGGGTCAATTCACCCCTCCACTTT.

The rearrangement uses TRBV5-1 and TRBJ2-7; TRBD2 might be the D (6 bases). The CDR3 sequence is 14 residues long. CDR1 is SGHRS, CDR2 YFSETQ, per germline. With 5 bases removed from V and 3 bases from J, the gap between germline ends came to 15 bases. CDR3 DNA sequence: TGCGCCAGCAGGACGGGGGTGCTAGGCTACGAGCAGTACTTC. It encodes CASRTGVLGYEQYF.

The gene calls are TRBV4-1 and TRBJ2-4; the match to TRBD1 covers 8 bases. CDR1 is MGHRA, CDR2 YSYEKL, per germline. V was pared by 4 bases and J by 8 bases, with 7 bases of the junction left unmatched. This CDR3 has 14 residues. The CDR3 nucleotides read TGCGCCAGCAGCCCAGGGGGCCGGTCCTACATTCAGTACTTC. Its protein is CASSPGGRSYIQYF.

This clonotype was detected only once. The CDR3 loop is CSAPSGGPSYEQYF. In DNA form, the CDR3 reads TGCAGTGCTCCGAGCGGGGGGCCTTCCTACGAGCAGTACTTC. V is TRBV20-1 and J is TRBJ2-7, with 9 positions matching TRBD2. CDR1 and CDR2 (germline): DFQATT, SNEGSKA (reference sequence). V lost 5 bases to trimming and J lost 1 base; unmatched junction nucleotides: 6. The CDR3 extends over 14 amino acids.

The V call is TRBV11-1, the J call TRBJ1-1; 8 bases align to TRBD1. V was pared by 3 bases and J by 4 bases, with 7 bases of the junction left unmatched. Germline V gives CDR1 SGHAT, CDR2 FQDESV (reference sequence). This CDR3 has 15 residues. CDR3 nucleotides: TGTGCCAGCAGCTTTAAGGACAGGGTCGCCACTGAAGCTTTCTTT. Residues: CASSFKDRVATEAFF.

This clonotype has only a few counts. CDR3 amino acids: CASSLALISYNEQFF. The CDR3 DNA follows: TGTGCCAGCAGCTTAGCGCTGATCTCCTACAATGAGCAGTTCTTC. The rearrangement joins TRBV7-2 to TRBJ2-1, with D unresolved. The CDR3 loop spans 15 amino acids. V lost 0 bases, J lost 0 bases, and 6 bases lay in between. Germline-derived CDR1 and CDR2 are SGHTA and FQGNSA.

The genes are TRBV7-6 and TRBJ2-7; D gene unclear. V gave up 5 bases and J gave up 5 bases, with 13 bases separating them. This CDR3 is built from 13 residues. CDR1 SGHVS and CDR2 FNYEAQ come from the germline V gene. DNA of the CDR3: TGTGCCAGCAGCGTAAAGTGGTTAGACGAGCAGTACTTC. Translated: CASSVKWLDEQYF.

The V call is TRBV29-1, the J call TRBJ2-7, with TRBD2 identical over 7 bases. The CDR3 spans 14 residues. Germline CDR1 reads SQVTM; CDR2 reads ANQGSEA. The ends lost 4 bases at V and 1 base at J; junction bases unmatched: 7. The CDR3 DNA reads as TGCAGCGTTGGGGGAGCGGGATCGTCCTACGAGCAGTACTTC. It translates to CSVGGAGSSYEQYF.

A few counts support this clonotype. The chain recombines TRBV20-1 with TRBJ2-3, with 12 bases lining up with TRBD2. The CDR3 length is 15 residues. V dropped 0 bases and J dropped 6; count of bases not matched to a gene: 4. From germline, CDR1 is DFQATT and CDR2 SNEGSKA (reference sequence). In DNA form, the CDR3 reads TGCAGTGCTAGAGATCTAGCGGGAGGGATGGATACGCAGTATTTT. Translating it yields CSARDLAGGMDTQYF.

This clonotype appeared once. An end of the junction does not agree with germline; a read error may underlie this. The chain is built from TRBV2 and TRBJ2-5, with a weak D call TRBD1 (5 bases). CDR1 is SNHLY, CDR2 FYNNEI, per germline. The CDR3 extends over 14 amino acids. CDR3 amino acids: CACSSRQFQETQYF. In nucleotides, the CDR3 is TGTGCCTGCAGTTCCAGACAGTTCCAAGAGACCCAGTACTTC. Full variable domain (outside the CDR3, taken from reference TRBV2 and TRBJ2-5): EPEVTQTPSHQVTQMGQEVILRCVPISNHLYFYWYRQILGQKVEFLVSFYNNEISEKSEIFDDQFSVERPDGSNFTLKIRSTKLEDSAMYFCACSSRQFQETQYFGPGTRLLVL.

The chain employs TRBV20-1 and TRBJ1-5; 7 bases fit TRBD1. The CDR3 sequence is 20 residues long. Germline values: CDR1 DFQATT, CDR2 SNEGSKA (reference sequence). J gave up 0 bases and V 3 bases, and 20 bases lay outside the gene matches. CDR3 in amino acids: CSARPPSGTEVEYSNQPQHF. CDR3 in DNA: TGCAGTGCTAGGCCCCCTTCCGGGACAGAAGTGGAGTATAGCAATCAGCCCCAGCATTTT.

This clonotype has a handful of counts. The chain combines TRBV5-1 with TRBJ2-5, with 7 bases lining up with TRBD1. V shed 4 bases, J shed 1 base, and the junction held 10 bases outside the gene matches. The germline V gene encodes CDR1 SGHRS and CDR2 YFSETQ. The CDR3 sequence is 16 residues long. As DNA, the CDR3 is TGCGCCAGCAGCGGAGCTGGGGACAGACCCCAAGAGACCCAGTACTTC. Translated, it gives CASSGAGDRPQETQYF. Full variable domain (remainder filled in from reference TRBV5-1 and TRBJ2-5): KAGVTQTPRYLIKTRGQQVTLSCSPISGHRSVSWYQQTPGQGLQFLFEYFSETQRNKGNFPGRFSGRQFSNSRSEMNVSTLELGDSALYLCASSGAGDRPQETQYFGPGTRLLVL.

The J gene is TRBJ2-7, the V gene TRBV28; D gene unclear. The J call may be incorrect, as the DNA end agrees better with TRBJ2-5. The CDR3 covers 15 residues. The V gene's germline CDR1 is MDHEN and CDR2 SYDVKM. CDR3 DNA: TGTGCCAGCAGTTCTGGGGAATATGTAGCTGAGACCCAGTACTTC. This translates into CASSSGEYVAETQYF.

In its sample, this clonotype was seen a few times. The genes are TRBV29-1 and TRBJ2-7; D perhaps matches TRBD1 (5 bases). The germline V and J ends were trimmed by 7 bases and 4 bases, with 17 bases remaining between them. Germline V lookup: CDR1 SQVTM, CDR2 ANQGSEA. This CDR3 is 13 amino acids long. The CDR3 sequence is CSAVQGRGYEQYF. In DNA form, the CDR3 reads TGCAGCGCTGTCCAAGGAAGGGGTTACGAGCAGTACTTC.

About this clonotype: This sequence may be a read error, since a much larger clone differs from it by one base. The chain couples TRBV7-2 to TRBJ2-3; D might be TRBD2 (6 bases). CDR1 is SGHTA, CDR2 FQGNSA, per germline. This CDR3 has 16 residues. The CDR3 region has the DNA TGTGCCAGCAGCTTATTTAGCGGAGAAACCACAGATACGCGGTATTTT. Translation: CASSLFSGETTDTRYF.